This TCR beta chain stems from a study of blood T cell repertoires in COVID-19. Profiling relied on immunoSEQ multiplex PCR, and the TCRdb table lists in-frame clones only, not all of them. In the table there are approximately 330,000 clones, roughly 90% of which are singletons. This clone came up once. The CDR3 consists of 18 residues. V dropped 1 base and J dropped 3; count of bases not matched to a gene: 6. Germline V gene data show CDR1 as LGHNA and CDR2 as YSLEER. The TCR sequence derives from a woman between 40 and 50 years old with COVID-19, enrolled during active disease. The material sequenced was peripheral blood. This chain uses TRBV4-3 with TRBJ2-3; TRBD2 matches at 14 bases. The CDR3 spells CASSQGRLAGGQTDTQYF. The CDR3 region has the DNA TGCGCCAGCAGCCAAGGGAGACTAGCGGGGGGGCAGACAGATACGCAGTATTTT.